This T cell receptor beta chain was sequenced for a study of identical twins (dated by TCRdb to about 2016). Looking at the study overall: To test whether fetal clonotypes persist, this study deep-sequenced TCR alpha and beta repertoires from monozygotic twins, from unrelated adults of various ages, and from cord blood. To rule out contamination, the twin experiments were replicated at different times with different library preparation protocols. Findings and caveats that apply to the study as a whole: Recombination models systematically underestimated out-of-frame TCR alpha sharing in monozygotic twins but agreed with sharing between unrelated individuals. Excess twin sharing in beta out-of-frame sequences was weaker because fewer shared sequences lowered the signal-to-noise ratio. Abundant cord blood beta clonotypes had fewer insertions, young adult naive repertoires showed a similar but weaker trend, and memory repertoires showed no such trend. Zero-insertion analyses could be partly confounded by invariant T cells such as MAIT and iNKT, though diverse VJ usage argued against such confounding for most clonotypes. Because the same donors could not be followed over many years, the conclusions relied on cross-sectional statistical analysis. Compared with coincidental sharing between unrelated individuals, out-of-frame TCR alpha sequences shared between twins had an excess of sequences with low generation probability.

Every donor was a healthy Caucasian. Three pairs of female monozygotic twins, all aged roughly 18 to 29 years, were included in the twin cohort. Positive isolation kits from Invitrogen were used to isolate CD4+ and CD8+ T cell populations. Between the V and J ends, shortened by 8 bases and 4 bases respectively, the junction contains 6 bases. CDR1 and CDR2 are read off the germline V gene as MRHNA and SNTAGT. Reading from cysteine to phenylalanine, the CDR3 counts 11 amino acids. The CDR3 DNA has 33 bases and is translated from base 1. Note on this clonotype: The antigen it recognizes is unknown. No base-level quality is on record; no much larger clone is a single base apart.

Library preparation used 5' RACE. Sequencing relied on an Illumina HiSeq 2000. Template switching introduced a universal primer binding site; the final cDNA contained a unique molecular identifier, enabling accurate counting of TCR cDNA molecules. First-strand cDNA for TCR alpha and beta chains was synthesized from specific primers in the conserved constant-segment region. Each cDNA library was double barcoded, with a SMART-Mk sample barcode plus Illumina barcodes, to control for contamination. TruSeq adapter sequences, together with Illumina sample barcodes, were added in two successive PCR steps. TCR alpha and beta cDNA libraries were sequenced on the Illumina HiSeq platform with custom primers. The published analysis was carried out like this. MiGEC processed the raw reads to extract unique molecular identifiers, while MiXCR was used to determine the CDR3 positions. For each individual, recombination models were inferred using an EM algorithm with the repgenHMM and IGoR tools. The tcR package in R was used for shared clonotype analysis, with sharing normalized by the product of cloneset sizes. Out-of-frame nonproductive sequences were analyzed to study raw recombination free of thymic and clonal selection effects. TCRdb reworked the public reads: Q25 trimming with fastp, MiXCR clone assembly, productive beta chains retained. Duplicate CDR3 protein sequences are folded into a single record with the most common DNA and genes. TCRdb's processing, not the study's, gives the V and J calls here. The sample has approximately 500,000 distinct CDR3 sequences on record, less than 25% of them singletons. 2.9% of the sample is held by the ten biggest clonotypes.

The data were also submitted as part of a second study, on T cells expressing NK-cell markers. As that second study puts it: TCR beta-chain repertoires were profiled in sorted CD3+CD56+NKG2C+, CD3+CD56+NKG2C- and CD3+CD56-NKG2C+ T-cell subsets from several donors. Among the eight sequenced donors, only one was HCMV-seronegative, while the other seven were HCMV-seropositive. In several experiments an anti-gammadeltaTCR antibody was added to restrict sorting to alphabetaTCR-expressing T cells. In a handful of donors, the dominant CD3+CD56+NKG2C+ clonotypes were found to rank among the top 10 CD8+ clonotypes and to make up 1.0-7.0% of CD8+ T cells. Those dominant clonotypes were again the most abundant among CD3+CD56-NKG2C+ cells in a handful of donors, at about 28.3-65%. Whether the expanded NKG2C-expressing T cell clones were specific for HCMV antigens was left unclear. All eight donors whose samples were sequenced were randomly selected healthy volunteers, three of them men and five women. A commercial ELISA kit detecting HCMV-specific IgG in serum was used to determine HCMV serostatus. MIGEC handled demultiplexing of the reads and grouping by UMI, while MiTCR was used to assemble and quantify clonotypes. To exclude erroneous sequences, any TCR cDNA sequence not supported by at least two reads was discarded. The tcR package was used for downstream repertoire analysis, and clonotypes were matched between fractions using CDR3 nucleotide sequence together with V segment. Antigen specificity was annotated against VDJdb with VDJmatch, allowing one amino acid substitution in CDR3.

The chain was built from TRBV6-4 and TRBJ1-5, with no D gene named confidently. Specimen: CD4+ T cells sorted from blood. The receptor was derived from a woman aged 18-29 years in good health. For the CDR3, the sequence is CASLQNQPQHF. The bases are TGTGCCAGCTTACAGAATCAGCCCCAGCATTTT.